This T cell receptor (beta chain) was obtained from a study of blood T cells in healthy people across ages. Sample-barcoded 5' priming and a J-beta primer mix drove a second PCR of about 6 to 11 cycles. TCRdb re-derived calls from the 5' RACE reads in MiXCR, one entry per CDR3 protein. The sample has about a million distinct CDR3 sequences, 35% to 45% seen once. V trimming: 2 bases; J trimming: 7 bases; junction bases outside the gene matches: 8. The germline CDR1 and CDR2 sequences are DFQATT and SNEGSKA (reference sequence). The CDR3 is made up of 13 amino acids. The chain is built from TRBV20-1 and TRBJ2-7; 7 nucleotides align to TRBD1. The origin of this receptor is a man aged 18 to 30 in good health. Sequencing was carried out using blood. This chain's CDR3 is CSARKNRGGEQYF. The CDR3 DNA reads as TGCAGTGCTAGAAAGAACAGGGGTGGAGAGCAGTACTTC.